This TCR beta chain is from a study of blood T cells in healthy people across ages. Together with a sample-barcoded 5' primer, a J-beta primer mix was included in a second PCR lasting roughly 6 to 12 cycles. TCRdb recomputed calls from the 5' RACE reads with MiXCR, one row per CDR3 protein. Among about 1.4 million distinct CDR3 sequences listed, around 59% were seen once. The V segment lost 8 bases and the J segment 6 bases; nucleotides outside the gene matches: 9. Germline V lookup: CDR1 MNHEY, CDR2 SVGAGI. CDR3 size: 13 residues. This clonotype was observed a handful of times. PBMCs numbering at least 6 million were isolated per sample.

The specimen sequenced was blood. V and J are TRBV6-5 and TRBJ1-2; 7 bases agree with TRBD1. The origin of this receptor is a man aged 18 to 29 in good health. The CDR3 DNA follows: TGTGCCAGCCTCCGGGGAGGGGGCGATGGCTACACCTTC. It yields the protein CASLRGGGDGYTF.